These 4 T cell receptor beta chains originate from one sample sequenced in a study of CD8+ T cells in alopecia areata (dated by TCRdb to about 2018). In the paper's terms, the time point label means: around 29 days on oral tofacitinib. Per the publication, the treatment or condition label means: oral pan-JAK inhibitor, 5-10 mg twice daily. The method was the immunoSEQ multiplex PCR assay. RNA was extracted from all samples and reverse transcribed into cDNA, which served as template for TCR sequencing. TCRdb carries this immuneACCESS record with in-frame sequences only. Its versions omit some clonotypes, under half of them owing to an unresolved V gene in the studies checked, with the rest unexplained. Within this sample are approximately 170,000 clones, with about 60% of them counted one time only. Over 0.55% of the sample is held by the ten biggest clonotypes. Sequences were derived from CD4+ T cells sorted from blood, sampled at week 4, from a patient treated with tofacitinib. Receptors originate from a human donor with alopecia areata.

The chain uses TRBV29-1 and TRBJ1-1, with a possible D match to TRBD1 (6 bases). CDR3 length: 12 amino acids. Deletions cut 7 bases from V and 7 bases from J, with 16 bases between. Germline loops: CDR1 SQVTM, CDR2 ANQGSEA. DNA for the CDR3: TGCAGCGCGGCGGGCAGGGGAAGTGAAGCTTTCTTT. Translation gives CSAAGRGSEAFF.

The V call is TRBV5-1, the J call TRBJ2-5; D is uncertain. TRBJ2-7 explains the end of the DNA better; the J call may be wrong. Germline loops: CDR1 SGHRS, CDR2 YFSETQ. The CDR3 has 13 residues. The CDR3 sequence is CASSLGTVYEQYF. In nucleotides, the CDR3 is TGCGCCAGCAGCTTGGGGACGGTCTACGAGCAGTACTTC.

This clone was observed a handful of times. The rearrangement uses TRBV7-8 and TRBJ2-3; the match to TRBD2 covers 7 bases. This CDR3 is built from 15 residues. Germline assignment: CDR1 SGHVS and CDR2 FQNEAQ. The V segment lost 5 bases and the J segment 5 bases; nucleotides outside the gene matches: 10. The CDR3 spells CASSVSGSGGDTQYF. CDR3 sequence (DNA): TGTGCCAGCAGCGTTAGCGGGTCCGGGGGAGATACGCAGTATTTT. The complete variable domain, with remaining parts taken from reference TRBV7-8 and TRBJ2-3, reads GAGVSQSPRYKVAKRGQDVALRCDPISGHVSLFWYQQALGQGPEFLTYFQNEAQLDKSGLPSDRFFAERPEGSVSTLKIQRTQQEDSAVYLCASSVSGSGGDTQYFGPGTRLTVL.

This clone was observed a single time. The chain uses TRBV28 and TRBJ2-7; weak D call: TRBD2 (7 bases). The CDR3 is 12 amino acids. The germline CDR1 and CDR2 sequences are MDHEN and SYDVKM. Trimming stripped 6 bases from V and 7 bases from J, with 13 bases between. The CDR3 nucleotides are TGTGCCAGCAGCGAAAGGGGGGGAGAGCAGTACTTC. Encoded protein: CASSERGGEQYF.